This T cell receptor beta chain is from a study of beta chain features in type 1 diabetes. Study-level findings and limits: Type 1 diabetes patients had TCRB CDR3s that were shorter (moderately but significantly so) in all four CD4+ subsets.

This CDR3 is 14 amino acids long. V was cut by 3 bases and J by 2 bases, with 11 bases left in between. Germline V gene lookup returns CDR1 KGHSH and CDR2 LQKENI. The table lists this clone with a few counts. Its antigen is undetermined. Reverse transcription of all isolated RNA meant that expressed TCRB transcripts were sequenced. Libraries were prepared by immunoSEQ multiplex PCR; TCRdb keeps only in-frame clonotypes and omits some of them. The profile shows 130,000 to 150,000 clones, 10% to 15% of them singletons. The TCR comes from a man aged 18-30 years with type 1 diabetes. V is TRBV18 and J is TRBJ2-7, with a possible D match to TRBD2 (7 bases). Material: central memory CD4+ T cells from blood. Written as DNA, the CDR3 is TGTGCCAGCTCACCGGAGGGGGGGCCCTACGAGCAGTACTTC. It yields the protein CASSPEGGPYEQYF.